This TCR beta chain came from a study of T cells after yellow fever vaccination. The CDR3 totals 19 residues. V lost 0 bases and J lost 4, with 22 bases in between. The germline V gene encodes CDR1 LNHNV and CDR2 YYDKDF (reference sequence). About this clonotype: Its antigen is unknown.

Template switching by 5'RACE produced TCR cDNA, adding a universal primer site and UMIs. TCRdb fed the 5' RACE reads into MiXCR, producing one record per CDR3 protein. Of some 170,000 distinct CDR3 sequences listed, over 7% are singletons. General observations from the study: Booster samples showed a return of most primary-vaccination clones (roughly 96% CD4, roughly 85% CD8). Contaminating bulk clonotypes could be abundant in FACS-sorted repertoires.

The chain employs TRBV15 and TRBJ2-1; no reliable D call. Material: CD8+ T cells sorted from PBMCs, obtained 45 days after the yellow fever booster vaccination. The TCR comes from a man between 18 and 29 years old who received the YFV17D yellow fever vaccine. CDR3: CATSRDPSSPGSYYNEQFF. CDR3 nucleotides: TGTGCCACCAGCAGAGATCCGAGTAGCCCGGGTTCTTATTACAATGAGCAGTTCTTC.